This entry features one TCR beta chain sequence. This clonotype has at least ten counts. No cognate antigen has been identified for it. Per-base qualities were not stored, and no clone one base away is much larger. The TCR beta CDR3 regions were amplified from RNA transcripts. The first round of RT-PCR for the TCR CDR3 was performed with the HTBI primer set and the Qiagen OneStep RT-PCR kit. Libraries were constructed in a second round of multiplex PCR, after which size selection and purification were carried out. The libraries were sequenced on an Illumina HiSeq2000 using paired-end 100 bp reads. The source study handled its data this way. SOAPnuke was used to process the raw data, with reads discarded if the reads contained adapters or uncalled bases, had a mean Phred below 15, or lacked an exact constant-primer or identifier match. COPE v1.2.5 was used to merge the high-quality paired reads, and each unique nucleotide sequence was defined as a clonotype. MiTCR v1.1 was used to align clonotypes to the IMGT TRBV, TRBD and TRBJ reference segments. The analysis included only V-J combinations with a frequency above 0.0001, which together covered about 99% of the repertoires. A TCS score was defined as the ratio between F50 (clonal expansion) and ExV (chaos), using BLOSUM62-based TCRdist between CDR3 peptides within each V-J. Welch's t-statistics and random forest reduced around 550 V-J features to 13, which were used in a naive Bayes classifier (R e1071). The raw public data were reprocessed by TCRdb itself: fastp quality trimming at Q25, MiXCR clonotype calling, in-frame beta chains only. Every CDR3 protein is listed once, alongside the most common genes and DNA of its rows. TCRdb's processing, not the authors' own work, is the source of the V and J calls. Within this sample are 200,000 to 300,000 distinct CDR3 sequences, with over 15% of them counted one time only. 28% of the sample comes from the top ten.

This entry is derived from a study of T cells in Graves' hyperthyroidism and ophthalmopathy (dated by TCRdb to between 2017 and 2020). As for the study more broadly: Peripheral blood samples were taken at the time of initial diagnosis, prior to any treatment. To identify distinguishing TCR V-J signatures, a discovery cohort of around 98 patients was used, comprising roughly 45 with Graves' ophthalmopathy and around 57 with stable Graves' hyperthyroidism. The study also compared thyroid tissue and blood T-cell repertoires from over 5 Graves' hyperthyroidism patients. After blood sampling, hyperthyroidism patients were treated with methimazole at a starting dose of 30 mg daily, and ophthalmopathy patients were treated with high-dose intravenous methylprednisolone. Prospective prediction of ophthalmopathy was tested in an independent validation cohort of some 20 hyperthyroidism patients and 17 patients who later progressed to ophthalmopathy. The paper describes TCR Vbeta CDR3 sequencing of about 140 peripheral blood samples, made up of about 41 ophthalmopathy patients, more than 70 hyperthyroidism patients and some 17 progressor patients. For training and testing, the roughly 100 patients in the discovery cohort were randomly divided in a 7:3 ratio. Study-wide findings and limitations: Sample size was not statistically predetermined, and investigators were not blinded to group allocation. During validation, the model predicted progression to ophthalmopathy a median of around 6 months ahead of onset, with roughly 65% sensitivity and 72.22% specificity. Blood samples also contained most of the expanded thyroid clonotypes (frequency above 0.001), which suggests that blood repertoires may reflect thyroid immune responses. In cross-validation, a model built on a 13 V-J signature told ophthalmopathy apart from stable hyperthyroidism with about 90% sensitivity and about 81% specificity, and in testing the same model reached 80%/75%.

In the ophthalmopathy patients, disease was moderately to severely active, with a Clinical Activity Score of 3 or more, a NOSPECS grade of 4 or more, and a duration of less than 3 months. Patients with uncontrolled infections, other autoimmune diseases, pregnancy or lactation were excluded. Diagnoses were established on the basis of clinical symptoms, serum thyroxine and TRAb, thyroid ultrasound, and orbital computed tomography. PBMCs were separated from under 12 ml of fresh peripheral blood using Ficoll-Paque density gradient centrifugation. Total RNA was extracted with Trizol reagent, and quality was checked on an Agilent 2100 Bioanalyzer. V lost 5 bases and J lost 5 bases, and the count of bases not matched to a germline gene is 7. The CDR3, from cysteine to phenylalanine, totals 14 residues. CDR3 DNA is the only sequence kept; it has 42 bases, read in frame from the first base. CDR1 is given as MNHEY and CDR2 as SMNVEV, both from the germline V gene (reference sequence).

The receptor was derived from a woman between 18 and 29 years old with Graves' ophthalmopathy. The chain is encoded by TRBV27 joined to TRBJ2-7; 9 bases in the middle match TRBD1. The source material was blood. The CDR3 here reads CASSLQGAEHEQYF. In nucleotides, the sequence is TGTGCCAGCAGTCTACAGGGGGCCGAACACGAGCAGTACTTC.